This T cell receptor beta chain was observed in a study of PD-1 blockade in mismatch repair-deficient tumors. About the study: All were previously treated, progressing patients with approximately 11 mismatch repair-deficient cancer types. Study results and caveats: Rapid post-treatment expansion, then contraction, generally preceding radiologic response, marked tumor-resident clones.

The sample holds one count of this clone. Its target is not known. Germline CDR1 and CDR2: SGHVS and FQNEAQ. V shed 1 base and J 6 bases; nucleotides not matched to a gene: 9. The CDR3 covers 17 residues. Only in-frame clones appear in the TCRdb table, and some are missing; sequencing was by immunoSEQ multiplex PCR. Of approximately 100,000 clones listed, about 79% are singletons. PCR or immunohistochemistry showed mismatch repair deficiency in every enrolled patient. V is TRBV7-8 and J is TRBJ2-2; 9 bases agree with TRBD1. The clonotype was recovered from an adult with mismatch repair-deficient cancer. Sequencing used peripheral blood, obtained approximately 35 weeks after starting pembrolizumab. In DNA, the CDR3 is TGTGCCAGCAGCTTAGGGTCCCAGCGGACAGGGGCCGGGGAGCTGTTTTTT. Translated: CASSLGSQRTGAGELFF.